This TCR beta chain was sequenced during a study of radiation and T cells in renal cell carcinoma. Profiling relied on immunoSEQ multiplex PCR, and the TCRdb table lists in-frame clones only, not all of them. This repertoire shows under 200,000 clones, about 85% found once; its top ten account for roughly 10%. Time point meaning: blood 4 weeks post-SBRT, at nephrectomy. Indicated treatment: 15 Gy SBRT to primary tumor, nephrectomy 4 weeks later. The germline V gene has CDR1 SGHTS and CDR2 YDEGEE. The CDR3 contains 14 residues. V was trimmed by 3 bases and J by 8 bases, leaving 17 bases between them. The V gene is TRBV5-8, the J gene TRBJ1-2, with D possibly TRBD1 on 6 matching bases. The input for sequencing was blood, taken from a patient whose treatment included radiotherapy and nephrectomy. The TCR sequence derives from a woman between 45 and 60 years old with renal cell carcinoma. CDR3 in amino acids: CASSSLGTFSGYTF. CDR3 sequence (DNA): TGTGCCAGCAGCTCATTAGGGACATTCTCGGGCTACACCTTC.